This paragraph covers one TCR beta chain sequence. Its antigen is still unknown. The entry originates in a study of cytomegalovirus exposure and HLA in healthy donors. General study results and limits: Later on, analysis showed that most CMV-associated TCR beta chains appeared to be HLA-restricted.

The PCR ran on 60 Vbeta and 13 Jbeta primers. Assay: immunoSEQ multiplex PCR; the TCRdb copy retains only in-frame clones and omits some. The sample lists around 90,000 clones, roughly 72% seen once, with 0.55% to 0.65% in the top ten. The CDR3 sequence is 14 residues long. V dropped 4 bases and J dropped 11 bases, with 18 bases sitting between them. Germline V lookup: CDR1 SGHDN, CDR2 FVKESK. This sequence was found in a man aged 25 to 40 in good health and CMV-seronegative. The source material was PBMCs. The rearrangement links TRBV14 to TRBJ2-1, with D maybe TRBD1 (6 bases). In DNA form, the CDR3 reads TGTGCCAGCAGCCCCGGACAGCCGGAATTCCAGCAGTTCTTC. Encoded protein: CASSPGQPEFQQFF.